Listed below are T cell receptor beta chains from one sample, sequenced in a study of cytomegalovirus exposure and HLA in healthy donors. The repertoire was sequenced with immunoSEQ multiplex PCR; TCRdb's copy has only in-frame clones and lacks some. The table shows some 110,000 clones, with 77% occurring only once. The specimen sequenced was PBMCs. All receptors derive from a man in his forties or fifties in good health and CMV-seropositive. CDR3s include the opening cysteine and the closing phenylalanine or tryptophan. D genes are given only for firm matches. A clone size is listed for some rows: how often the clone was seen (once, few, many), or a class if it is expanded.

>NA|TRBD2|TRBJ2-7|TRBV7-2
CASSREDSYEQYF
TGTGCCAGCAGCCGGGAGGACTCCTACGAGCAGTACTTC
>NA|TRBD1|TRBJ1-5|TRBV30
CAWGDRGGQPQHF
TGTGCCTGGGGGGACAGGGGAGGTCAGCCCCAGCATTTT
>NA|TRBD1|TRBJ2-2|TRBV5-1
CASSLGQGTGELFF
TGCGCCAGCAGCTTGGGACAGGGGACCGGGGAGCTGTTTTTT
>NA|TRBD2|TRBJ2-3|TRBV7-8
CASSPLSGGGRDTQYF
TGTGCCAGCAGCCCCCTTAGCGGGGGGGGCAGAGATACGCAGTATTTT
>NA|NA|TRBJ2-1|TRBV19
CASSMVYLVNEQFF
TGTGCCAGTAGTATGGTCTATTTAGTGAATGAGCAGTTCTTC
>once|TRBD1|TRBJ1-3|TRBV7-9
CASSTDRDGNTIYF
TGTGCCAGCAGCACAGACAGGGATGGAAACACCATATATTTT
>NA|NA|TRBJ1-2|TRBV19
CASSIGRQGAYGYTF
TGTGCCAGTAGTATAGGGCGGCAGGGTGCCTATGGCTACACCTTC
>NA|TRBD2|TRBJ2-3|TRBV19
CAARAGGRATDTQYF
TGTGCCGCCCGAGCGGGCGGGAGGGCTACAGATACGCAGTATTTT
>once|NA|TRBJ1-2|TRBV6-5
CASSSQDNYGYTF
TGTGCCAGCAGTTCACAGGATAACTATGGCTACACCTTC
>NA|NA|TRBJ1-1|TRBV11-2
CASSQGFEAFF
TGTGCCAGCAGTCAGGGATTTGAAGCTTTCTTT
>once|NA|TRBJ1-5|TRBV30
CAWSVTDSWGNQPQHF
TGTGCCTGGAGTGTAACAGACAGTTGGGGCAATCAGCCCCAGCATTTT
>NA|NA|TRBJ1-6|TRBV27
CASRETGGSYNSPLHF
TGTGCCAGCAGGGAAACGGGGGGTTCCTATAATTCACCCCTCCACTTT
>NA|TRBD2|TRBJ2-2|TRBV4-1
CASSQRGGGVGELFF
TGCGCCAGCAGCCAGCGGGGGGGCGGTGTCGGGGAGCTGTTTTTT
>NA|NA|TRBJ1-2|TRBV6-4
CASRPDSIGYGYTF
TGTGCCAGCAGACCGGACAGTATCGGCTATGGCTACACCTTC
>NA|TRBD2|TRBJ2-3|TRBV25-1
CASSATSGGGTQYF
TGTGCCAGCAGCGCAACTAGCGGGGGCGGTACGCAGTATTTT
>NA|NA|TRBJ1-2|TRBV19
CASSSGYISYGYTF
TGTGCCAGTAGTTCAGGCTACATCTCGTATGGCTACACCTTC
>NA|TRBD1|TRBJ2-7|TRBV5-1
CASSARGQEQYF
TGCGCCAGCAGCGCCAGGGGGCAAGAGCAGTACTTC
>NA|TRBD1|TRBJ1-1|TRBV30
CAWSTRQGPLDGAFF
TGTGCCTGGAGCACGCGACAGGGTCCCCTGGATGGAGCTTTCTTT
>NA|TRBD1|TRBJ2-7|TRBV7-6
CASSPLGGNDYEQYF
TGTGCCAGCAGCCCGCTAGGGGGCAACGACTACGAGCAGTACTTC
>NA|TRBD2|TRBJ2-3|TRBV6-1
CASTAGGPGDTQYF
TGTGCCAGCACGGCGGGAGGGCCGGGAGATACGCAGTATTTT
>NA|NA|TRBJ2-7|TRBV2
CASRRWFEQYF
TGTGCCAGCAGGAGGTGGTTCGAGCAGTACTTC
>few|TRBD1|TRBJ2-2|TRBV5-1
CASSNGQGGHTGELFF
TGCGCCAGCAGCAATGGACAGGGTGGTCACACCGGGGAGCTGTTTTTT
>NA|NA|TRBJ1-4|TRBV7-9
CASSLGYRLDEKLFF
TGTGCCAGCAGCTTAGGATACAGGCTGGATGAAAAACTGTTTTTT
>NA|TRBD1|TRBJ2-7|TRBV29-1
CSARGDRRYEQYF
TGCAGCGCCCGAGGGGACAGGCGATACGAGCAGTACTTC
>NA|NA|TRBJ1-2|TRBV7-9
CASSLTGLPNYGYTF
TGTGCCAGCAGCTTGACGGGACTTCCTAACTATGGCTACACCTTC
>few|NA|TRBJ1-2|TRBV2
CASGQYGYTF
TGTGCCAGCGGACAGTATGGCTACACCTTC
>NA|TRBD2|TRBJ2-1|TRBV30
CAWSRGGGAGEQFF
TGTGCCTGGAGTAGGGGCGGGGGGGCCGGTGAGCAGTTCTTC
>NA|TRBD1|TRBJ1-1|TRBV10-1
CASSESRDSVTEAFF
TGCGCCAGCAGTGAGTCGCGGGACAGCGTCACTGAAGCTTTCTTT
>once|NA|TRBJ1-2|TRBV2
CASRSAPGVSNYGYTF
TGTGCCAGCAGGTCCGCCCCAGGGGTAAGCAACTATGGCTACACCTTC
>few|NA|TRBJ1-5|TRBV4-1
CASSQDRGAGQPQHF
TGCGCCAGCAGCCAAGATCGGGGGGCCGGTCAGCCCCAGCATTTT
>NA|NA|TRBJ1-4|TRBV9
CASSVAPVGNGDEKLFF
TGTGCCAGCAGCGTAGCTCCGGTAGGCAACGGGGATGAAAAACTGTTTTTT
>few|TRBD2|TRBJ2-7|TRBV7-2
CASSLELSGSYEQYF
TGTGCCAGCAGCTTAGAGCTGAGCGGGAGTTACGAGCAGTACTTC
>NA|TRBD1|TRBJ2-7|TRBV10-3
CAIRGQQQRSYEQYF
TGTGCCATCAGGGGACAGCAACAAAGATCCTACGAGCAGTACTTC
>NA|TRBD2|TRBJ2-7|TRBV7-2
CASSLDGTSGSGYEQYF
TGTGCCAGCAGCTTAGACGGGACTAGCGGGAGTGGCTACGAGCAGTACTTC
>NA|NA|TRBJ2-2|TRBV2
CASSASLKEDTGELFF
TGTGCCAGCAGTGCCTCATTAAAGGAGGACACCGGGGAGCTGTTTTTT
>once|TRBD1|TRBJ1-1|TRBV4-2
CASSPGGTGGTEAFF
TGTGCCAGCAGCCCAGGAGGGACAGGGGGCACTGAAGCTTTCTTT
>NA|TRBD1|TRBJ1-2|TRBV6-5
CASSYTTGADYGYTF
TGTGCCAGCAGTTACACGACAGGGGCGGACTATGGCTACACCTTC
>NA|NA|TRBJ2-1|TRBV20-1
CSAAKSIEQFF
TGCAGTGCTGCGAAGAGCATTGAGCAGTTCTTC
>few|TRBD2|TRBJ2-5|TRBV29-1
CSGAGGPRETQYF
TGCAGCGGCGCGGGAGGGCCACGGGAGACCCAGTACTTC
>NA|NA|TRBJ2-3|TRBV30
CAWRPGVGTDTQYF
TGTGCCTGGCGACCCGGGGTGGGCACAGATACGCAGTATTTT
>NA|NA|TRBJ2-1|TRBV7-9
CASSSHMEAYNEQFF
TGTGCCAGCAGCTCACATATGGAGGCCTACAATGAGCAGTTCTTC
>NA|NA|TRBJ2-7|TRBV6-1
CASRPTGGGYEQYF
TGTGCCAGCAGACCTACAGGGGGGGGCTACGAGCAGTACTTC
>NA|NA|TRBJ2-3|TRBV19
CASSPFPDTQYF
TGTGCCAGTAGTCCCTTTCCGGATACGCAGTATTTT
>once|NA|TRBJ1-3|TRBV6-6
CASSYGRGGNTIYF
TGTGCCAGCAGTTACGGCAGGGGTGGAAACACCATATATTTT
>NA|NA|TRBJ1-1|TRBV6-5
CASSYRTGWDTEAFF
TGTGCCAGCAGTTACCGAACAGGGTGGGACACTGAAGCTTTCTTT
>NA|TRBD1|TRBJ1-1|TRBV12-5
CASGLPGQGYTEAFF
TGTGCTAGTGGTTTGCCGGGACAGGGATACACTGAAGCTTTCTTT
>few|NA|TRBJ1-4|TRBV18
CASSPGQEKLFF
TGTGCCAGCTCACCAGGGCAGGAAAAACTGTTTTTT
>NA|NA|TRBJ2-1|TRBV19
CASSIDGSAGFSYNEQFF
TGTGCCAGTAGTATAGATGGTTCCGCAGGGTTCTCCTACAATGAGCAGTTCTTC
>NA|NA|TRBJ2-7|TRBV2
CASSARGAGSSYEQYF
TGTGCCAGCAGTGCCCGGGGGGCGGGCAGCTCCTACGAGCAGTACTTC
>NA|TRBD1|TRBJ2-7|TRBV5-5
CASSRGTGTYEQYF
TGTGCCAGCAGCCGGGGGACAGGTACCTACGAGCAGTACTTC
>NA|NA|TRBJ2-1|TRBV6-4
CASSDGQSSYNEQFF
TGTGCCAGCAGTGACGGGCAGAGCTCCTACAATGAGCAGTTCTTC
>NA|NA|TRBJ2-7|TRBV11-3
CASSLAAGYEQYF
TGTGCCAGCAGCTTAGCCGCAGGCTACGAGCAGTACTTC
>NA|NA|TRBJ2-7|TRBV18
CASSVTETYEQYF
TGTGCCAGCTCAGTGACTGAGACCTACGAGCAGTACTTC
>NA|NA|TRBJ1-1|TRBV6-6
CASGQGTNTEAFF
TGTGCCAGCGGTCAGGGGACGAACACTGAAGCTTTCTTT
>NA|NA|TRBJ1-6|TRBV6-5
CASSLRGQNSPLHF
TGTGCCAGCAGTTTGCGGGGGCAAAATTCACCCCTCCACTTT
>NA|TRBD1|TRBJ2-7|TRBV30
CAGGQGVTYEQYF
TGTGCCGGGGGACAGGGGGTCACGTACGAGCAGTACTTC
>NA|NA|TRBJ2-7|TRBV7-2
CASTHGWRQGIDEQYF
TGTGCCAGCACCCATGGATGGCGGCAGGGAATCGACGAGCAGTACTTC